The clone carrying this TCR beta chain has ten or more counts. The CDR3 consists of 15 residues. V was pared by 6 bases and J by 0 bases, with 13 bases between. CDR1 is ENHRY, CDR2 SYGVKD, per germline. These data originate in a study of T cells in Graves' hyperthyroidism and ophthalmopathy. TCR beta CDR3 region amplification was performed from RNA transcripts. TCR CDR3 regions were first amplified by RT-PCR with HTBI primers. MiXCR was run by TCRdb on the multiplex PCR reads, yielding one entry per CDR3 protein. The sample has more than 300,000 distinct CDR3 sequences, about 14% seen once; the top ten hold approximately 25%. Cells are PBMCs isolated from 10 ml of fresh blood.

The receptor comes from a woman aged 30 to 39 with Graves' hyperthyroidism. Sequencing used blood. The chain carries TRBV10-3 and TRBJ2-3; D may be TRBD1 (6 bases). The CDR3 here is CAIRPDSSSTDTQYF. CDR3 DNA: TGTGCCATCAGACCGGACAGCTCTAGCACAGATACGCAGTATTTT.